This entry features one T cell receptor (beta chain) sequence. What it recognizes is unknown. The V gene lost 0 bases and the J gene lost 5 bases, with 11 bases spanning the gap. CDR1 and CDR2 from the germline V gene are SEHNR and FQNEAQ (reference sequence). The CDR3 length is 14 residues. Caucasian, healthy and from Russia, the donors were aged between about 6 and 90. Peripheral blood, roughly 9.3 milliliters per donor, was collected. The data are from a study of blood T cells in healthy people across ages. Whole-study results and caveats: Age brought a roughly linear fall in TCR beta diversity measured per million T cells.

A J-beta primer mix and a sample-barcoded 5' primer were used in a second PCR of roughly 7 to 12 cycles. The yield of each sample was at least 3 million CDR3-containing paired-end reads. A single record per CDR3 protein comes from TCRdb applying MiXCR to the 5' RACE reads. The data show over 1.5 million distinct CDR3 sequences, less than 50% seen once. The rearrangement links TRBV7-9 to TRBJ2-7; D remains ambiguous. The sequenced sample was blood. The clonotype was recovered from a woman in her forties in good health. Here the CDR3 reads CASSLASSWDEQYF. DNA for the CDR3: TGTGCCAGCAGCTTAGCTTCTTCTTGGGACGAGCAGTACTTC.